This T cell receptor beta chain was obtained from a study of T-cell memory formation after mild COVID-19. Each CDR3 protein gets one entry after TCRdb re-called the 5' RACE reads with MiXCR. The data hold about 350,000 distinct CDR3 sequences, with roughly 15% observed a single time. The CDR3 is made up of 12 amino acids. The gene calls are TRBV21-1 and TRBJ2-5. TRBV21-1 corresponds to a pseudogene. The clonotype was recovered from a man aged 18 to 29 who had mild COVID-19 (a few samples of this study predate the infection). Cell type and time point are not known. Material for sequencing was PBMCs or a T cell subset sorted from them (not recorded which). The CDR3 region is CASSRHTETQYF. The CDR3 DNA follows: TGTGCCAGCAGCAGACACACGGAGACCCAGTACTTC.